This T cell receptor (beta chain) is drawn from a study of blood T cell repertoires in COVID-19. The V gene's germline CDR1 is GTSNPN and CDR2 SVGIG (reference sequence). V dropped 3 bases and J dropped 4; count of bases not matched to a gene: 12. The CDR3 runs 16 residues. The protocol was immunoSEQ multiplex PCR, while the TCRdb copy is restricted to in-frame clones and leaves out a portion. The sample has around 370,000 clones, about 87% seen once; the top ten hold around 6%. This sequence was found in a woman between 50 and 59 years old with COVID-19, enrolled during active disease. The chain carries TRBV30 and TRBJ2-7; TRBD2 aligns across 10 bases. Sequenced material: peripheral blood. CDR3 sequence: CAWSFQRAGGPYEQYF. The CDR3 DNA follows: TGTGCCTGGAGCTTCCAGAGAGCGGGAGGGCCTTACGAGCAGTACTTC.